The 29 T cell receptor beta chains in this list originate from one sample, sequenced in a study of long-term antiretroviral therapy in people with HIV. Survey-level resolution applied to immunoSEQ assay v3.0. TCRdb's copy holds only in-frame clones and misses some; the assay was immunoSEQ multiplex PCR. Of approximately 12,000 clones in the sample, about 68% are singletons; the top ten hold about an eighth. This sample comprised unsorted PBMCs, obtained 3.1 years before starting antiretroviral therapy. These TCRs come from a middle-aged man with HIV.

The rearrangement joins TRBV7-2 to TRBJ2-7; the D gene is possibly TRBD2 (6 bases). The CDR3 sequence is 13 residues long. CDR1 is SGHTA, CDR2 FQGNSA, per germline. The V end lost 2 bases, the J end lost 5 bases, and 10 bases lay between the germline ends. CDR3 DNA sequence: TGTGCCAGCAGCTTACAAGGAGGGCACGAGCAGTACTTC. Its translation is CASSLQGGHEQYF.

For the CDR3, the DNA is TGTGCCAGCAGTTCCCCGAGCGGGAGGACAGATACGCAGTATTTT. This codes for CASSSPSGRTDTQYF. The chain couples TRBV6-5 to TRBJ2-3, with 9 bases aligning to TRBD2. The CDR3 is made up of 15 amino acids. Germline CDR1 MNHEY, CDR2 SVGAGI. V gave up 4 bases and J gave up 3 bases; unmatched junction bases: 5.

V usage is TRBV7-7 and J usage is TRBJ2-2, with 9 bases identical to TRBD2. V gave up 2 bases and J gave up 5 bases; unmatched junction bases: 9. Germline CDR1 SSHAT, CDR2 FNYEAQ (reference sequence). The CDR3 loop spans 17 amino acids. The CDR3, as DNA: TGTGCCAGCAGCTTAAATTCTGCGGGAGGGCGTACCGGGGAGCTGTTTTTT. This encodes CASSLNSAGGRTGELFF.

This clone has more than one count but fewer than ten. This chain joins TRBV5-4 and TRBJ2-7; 7 nucleotides align to TRBD2. The trim removed 2 bases at V and 2 bases at J, leaving 7 bases unmatched. This CDR3 is 15 amino acids long. Germline V gene sequence: CDR1 SGHNT, CDR2 YYREEE (reference sequence). CDR3 amino acids: CASSFHRDYPYEQYF. In DNA form, the CDR3 reads TGTGCCAGCAGCTTTCACCGGGACTACCCCTACGAGCAGTACTTC.

This rearrangement joins TRBV30 to TRBJ2-7; TRBD2 agrees at 13 bases. The CDR3 loop spans 14 amino acids. V lost 5 bases and J lost 4; bases outside the gene matches: 5. Germline V gives CDR1 GTSNPN, CDR2 SVGIG (reference sequence). In DNA, the CDR3 is TGTGCCTGGCGGACTAGCGGGAGTGGTTACGAGCAGTACTTC. Protein sequence: CAWRTSGSGYEQYF.

J is TRBJ2-7 and V is TRBV7-2; D perhaps matches TRBD1 (6 bases). V was shortened by 1 base and J by 6 bases, with 16 bases between the two germline ends. The CDR3 is 15 residues long. Germline CDR1 and CDR2: SGHTA and FQGNSA. CDR3 loop: CASSLVSRGEGEQYF. CDR3 nucleotides: TGTGCCAGCAGCTTAGTCTCCAGGGGCGAGGGCGAGCAGTACTTC.

This chain's CDR3 is CASSLTPSTDTQYF. CDR3 DNA: TGTGCCAGCAGCTTAACCCCAAGCACAGATACGCAGTATTTT. The chain joins TRBV7-2 to TRBJ2-3; D unresolved. The length of the CDR3 is 14 residues. V was cut by 2 bases and J by 0 bases, with 6 bases left in between. The germline CDR1 and CDR2 sequences are SGHTA and FQGNSA.

By share, this clone counts as medium-sized. The identical CDR3 is also encoded by other nucleotide sequences in the sample. The chain joins TRBV7-9 to TRBJ2-5, with a possible D match to TRBD1 (6 bases). The CDR3 extends over 14 amino acids. Germline loops: CDR1 SEHNR, CDR2 FQNEAQ (reference sequence). V lost 3 bases and J lost 1, with 9 bases in between. The CDR3 loop reads CASSFPTGQETQYF. The CDR3 DNA is TGTGCCAGCAGCTTCCCGACAGGCCAAGAGACCCAGTACTTC.

The V call is TRBV2, the J call TRBJ2-3; maybe TRBD2 (6 bases). Germline V gene data show CDR1 as SNHLY and CDR2 as FYNNEI. V dropped 4 bases and J dropped 0 bases, with 11 bases sitting between them. The CDR3 runs 15 residues. The CDR3 spells CASSGSGASTDTQYF. In nucleotides, the CDR3 is TGTGCCAGCAGTGGTAGCGGAGCTAGCACAGATACGCAGTATTTT. Complete variable domain (other parts from reference TRBV2 and TRBJ2-3): EPEVTQTPSHQVTQMGQEVILRCVPISNHLYFYWYRQILGQKVEFLVSFYNNEISEKSEIFDDQFSVERPDGSNFTLKIRSTKLEDSAMYFCASSGSGASTDTQYFGPGTRLTVL.

This chain joins TRBV15 and TRBJ1-5, with 8 bases lining up with TRBD1. The CDR3 spans 18 residues. The V gene's germline CDR1 is LNHNV and CDR2 YYDKDF (reference sequence). Losses at the gene ends were 4 bases for V and 6 bases for J; bases not matched to a gene: 17. The CDR3 DNA sequence: TGTGCCACCAGCACCCTAACCCAGGGGGCAATACTCGGTCAGCCCCAGCATTTT. This gives the protein CATSTLTQGAILGQPQHF. Looking up the rest from reference TRBV15 and TRBJ1-5 gives the full variable domain: DAMVIQNPRYQVTQFGKPVTLSCSQTLNHNVMYWYQQKSSQAPKLLFHYYDKDFNNEADTPDNFQSRRPNTSFCFLDIRSPGLGDTAMYLCATSTLTQGAILGQPQHFGDGTRLSIL.

The chain recombines TRBV7-9 with TRBJ2-1, with 14 bases aligning to TRBD2. The V gene end was trimmed by 2 bases and the J gene end by 8 bases; junction bases not matched to a gene: 14. In germline, CDR1 is SEHNR, CDR2 FQNEAQ (reference sequence). This CDR3 is built from 19 residues. CDR3 sequence (DNA): TGTGCCAGCAGCTTATTCCCGACCTTGGGACTAGCGGGAGACCATGAGCAGTTCTTC. Its translation: CASSLFPTLGLAGDHEQFF.

The chain combines TRBV10-3 with TRBJ1-6, with 7 nucleotides matching TRBD1. This CDR3 has 12 residues. CDR1 ENHRY and CDR2 SYGVKD come from the germline V gene. Losses at the gene ends were 8 bases for V and 8 bases for J; bases not matched to a gene: 3. As DNA, the CDR3 is TGTGCCATCGGGACAGCCGATTCACCCCTCCACTTT. Translating it yields CAIGTADSPLHF.

The chain couples TRBV5-1 to TRBJ1-1; TRBD1 matches 11 bases. CDR1 SGHRS and CDR2 YFSETQ come from the germline V gene. V lost 3 bases to trimming and J lost 6 bases; unmatched junction nucleotides: 7. The CDR3 extends over 15 amino acids. The CDR3 DNA is TGCGCCAGCAGCTACGGGACAGGGGGAAATCCTGAAGCTTTCTTT. Translation gives CASSYGTGGNPEAFF.

The chain is built from TRBV6-6 and TRBJ2-3; D gene ambiguous. The germline V gene encodes CDR1 MNHNY and CDR2 SVGAGI (reference sequence). This CDR3 has 14 residues. V was cut by 4 bases and J by 3 bases, with 11 bases left in between. The CDR3 protein is CASSLGVWTDTQYF. The DNA of the CDR3 is TGTGCCAGCAGTTTAGGCGTGTGGACAGATACGCAGTATTTT.

This clone is deemed large (0.1 to 1%). The rearrangement links TRBV7-6 to TRBJ2-5, with TRBD1 matching 10 bases. J gave up 0 bases and V 1 base, and 5 bases lay outside the gene matches. The CDR3 has 17 amino acids. Germline lookup yields CDR1 SGHVS and CDR2 FNYEAQ. In DNA form, the CDR3 reads TGTGCCAGCAGCTTAGGCCCCGGGACAGGGGACCAAGAGACCCAGTACTTC. Encoded protein: CASSLGPGTGDQETQYF.

This clone was counted a single time. The chain uses TRBV12-2 and TRBJ1-2. TRBV12-2 is classified as a pseudogene. This CDR3 spans 15 amino acids. The CDR3 here is CASRFPGGTHYGYTF. The CDR3 DNA reads TGTGCAAGTCGCTTTCCGGGGGGGACCCACTATGGCTACACCTTC.

J is TRBJ2-1 and V is TRBV7-9, with 8 bases fitting TRBD2. Germline CDR1 SEHNR, CDR2 FQNEAQ (reference sequence). The CDR3 has 16 amino acids. Trimming removed 2 bases from V and 0 bases from J; junction bases left unmatched: 3. The CDR3 DNA reads TGTGCCAGCAGCTTATTCAGCGGGAGCTCCTACAATGAGCAGTTCTTC. It codes for CASSLFSGSSYNEQFF.

For this clone: The same CDR3 arises from other DNA sequences in this sample as well. The chain carries TRBV30 and TRBJ2-7; 7 positions agree with TRBD2. CDR3 length: 13 amino acids. Trimming at V came to 1 base and at J to 2 bases, leaving 2 bases not matched to a gene. CDR1 is GTSNPN and CDR2 is SVGIG in the germline V gene (reference sequence). The CDR3 reads CAWSASGPYEQYF. CDR3 DNA sequence: TGTGCCTGGAGTGCTAGCGGACCCTACGAGCAGTACTTC.

The V gene is TRBV7-6, the J gene TRBJ1-1; no firm D call. Trimming removed 5 bases from V and 7 bases from J, with 20 bases in between. CDR1 SGHVS and CDR2 FNYEAQ come from the germline V gene. The length of the CDR3 is 15 residues. The CDR3 DNA reads as TGTGCCAGCAGCCCTCAGGACGGGAGGATCGGTGAAGCTTTCTTT. As protein: CASSPQDGRIGEAFF.

V usage is TRBV11-2 and J usage is TRBJ1-2; D remains unclear. V lost 6 bases, J lost 5 bases, and 19 bases lay in between. This CDR3 has 15 residues. Germline V lookup: CDR1 SGHAT, CDR2 FQNNGV. This CDR3 is CASSPDVKNLYGYTF. The CDR3 DNA follows: TGTGCCAGCAGTCCGGATGTAAAGAATCTGTATGGCTACACCTTC.

The V gene is TRBV21-1, the J gene TRBJ1-5. TRBV21-1 is designated a pseudogene. The CDR3 has 18 amino acids. DNA of the CDR3: TGTGCCAGCAGCAAACCTGGGGATCGGGCTTCTGTAGATCAGCCCCAGCATTTT. Translated, it gives CASSKPGDRASVDQPQHF.

This clone was seen a handful of times. The rearrangement joins TRBV2 to TRBJ2-7; TRBD2 aligns across 10 bases. V shed 7 bases and J 2 bases; nucleotides not matched to a gene: 5. The germline V gene has CDR1 SNHLY and CDR2 FYNNEI. This CDR3 contains 14 residues. The CDR3 loop reads CASTVLAGAYEQYF. For the CDR3, the DNA is TGTGCCAGCACCGTTCTAGCGGGAGCCTACGAGCAGTACTTC.

This clone was seen a few times. The chain is built from TRBV30 and TRBJ1-5; D not certain. The V and J ends lost 0 bases and 6 bases respectively, with 9 bases between them. Germline CDR1 GTSNPN, CDR2 SVGIG (reference sequence). This CDR3 region has 13 residues. CDR3 region: CAWSVDGGQPQHF. The CDR3 DNA reads as TGTGCCTGGAGTGTGGACGGTGGTCAGCCCCAGCATTTT.

The genes are TRBV11-2 and TRBJ1-4; possible D gene TRBD1, 5 bases. V was clipped by 5 bases and J by 3 bases, with 13 bases between them. Germline V CDR1 and CDR2: SGHAT, FQNNGV. The CDR3 contains 15 residues. The DNA of the CDR3 is TGTGCCAGCAGCCCCTCAAGGGGAGCTAATGAAAAACTGTTTTTT. This gives the protein CASSPSRGANEKLFF.

A single count supports this clone. The chain employs TRBV6-6 and TRBJ2-3, with D perhaps matching TRBD1 or TRBD2 (5 bases each). Per the germline V gene, CDR1 is MNHNY and CDR2 is SVGAGI (reference sequence). Trimming shortened V by 6 bases and J by 6 bases, and 16 bases separated the two germline ends. The CDR3 is 14 amino acids. CDR3 in amino acids: CASSHVGGWDTQYF. The CDR3, as DNA: TGTGCCAGCAGCCACGTTGGGGGTTGGGATACGCAGTATTTT.

The V and J genes are TRBV12-5 and TRBJ1-1; D remains ambiguous. This CDR3 is built from 12 residues. CDR1 and CDR2 (germline): LGHNT, FRNRAP. V lost 6 bases to trimming and J lost 6 bases, with 11 bases between them. CDR3 coding DNA: TGTGCTAGTGGCAACGGAGTGGCTGAAGCTTTCTTT. The encoded protein is CASGNGVAEAFF.

The DNA of the CDR3 is TGTGCCAGCAGCTCCTACGGACTAGCGGGAGGGCCAAGCTACGAGCAGTACTTC. Its translation: CASSSYGLAGGPSYEQYF. The V gene is TRBV28, the J gene TRBJ2-7, with TRBD2 matching over 15 bases. Germline V gene lookup returns CDR1 MDHEN and CDR2 SYDVKM. The CDR3 covers 18 residues. V lost 6 bases to trimming and J lost 3 bases; unmatched junction nucleotides: 12.

The chain uses TRBV6-5 and TRBJ2-1; D is undetermined. Trimming stripped 2 bases from V and 4 bases from J, with 12 bases between. Germline CDR1 MNHEY, CDR2 SVGAGI. CDR3 length equals 15 residues. This CDR3 reads CASSYGPSGYNEQFF. CDR3 bases: TGTGCCAGCAGTTACGGGCCCTCCGGTTACAATGAGCAGTTCTTC.

The chain uses TRBV11-3 and TRBJ2-2; tentatively, D is TRBD2 (6 bases). Germline lookup yields CDR1 SGHNT and CDR2 YENEEA. CDR3 length equals 14 residues. V was shortened by 3 bases and J by 7 bases, with 12 bases between the two germline ends. The CDR3 region has the DNA TGTGCCAGCAGCTTTAGCGGTCTGGTCGGGGAGCTGTTTTTT. Amino acid sequence: CASSFSGLVGELFF.